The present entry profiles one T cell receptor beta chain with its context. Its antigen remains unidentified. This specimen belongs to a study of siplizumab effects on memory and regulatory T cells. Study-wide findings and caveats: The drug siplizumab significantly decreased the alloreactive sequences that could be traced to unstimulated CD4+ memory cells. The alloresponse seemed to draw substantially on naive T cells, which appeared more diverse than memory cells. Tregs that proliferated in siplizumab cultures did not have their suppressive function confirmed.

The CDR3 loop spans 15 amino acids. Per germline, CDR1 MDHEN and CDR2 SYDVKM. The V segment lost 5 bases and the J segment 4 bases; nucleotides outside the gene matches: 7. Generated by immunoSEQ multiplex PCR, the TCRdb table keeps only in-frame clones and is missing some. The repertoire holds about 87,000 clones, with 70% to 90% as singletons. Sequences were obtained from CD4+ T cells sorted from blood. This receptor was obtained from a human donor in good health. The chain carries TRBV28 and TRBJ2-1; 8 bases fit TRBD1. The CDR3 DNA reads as TGTGCCAGCAGTCCCTCAGGGGGCAGGTACAATGAGCAGTTCTTC. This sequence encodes CASSPSGGRYNEQFF.